The 10 T cell receptor beta chains below all came from one sample that was sequenced in a study of T cells after posttransplantation cyclophosphamide. The naive gate required viable CD3+CD4+ or CD3+CD8+ cells with CCR7+CD45RA+CD45RO-CD95-CD27+CD28+ phenotype. The protocol was immunoSEQ multiplex PCR, while the TCRdb copy is restricted to in-frame clones and leaves out a portion. Altogether about 19,000 clones are present, approximately 98% being singletons, with the ten largest covering around 0.15%. The source material was naive CD4+ T cells sorted from PBMCs. These TCRs come from a man aged 35 to 55 in good health, CMV-negative, and a related stem cell transplant donor.

V and J are TRBV9 and TRBJ2-3; TRBD1 is a possible D gene (5 bases). Germline assignment: CDR1 SGDLS and CDR2 YYNGEE. V was cut by 7 bases and J by 0 bases, with 12 bases left in between. This CDR3 contains 14 residues. The CDR3 spells CASRRGASTDTQYF. The CDR3 nucleotides are TGTGCCAGCCGCCGTGGGGCAAGCACAGATACGCAGTATTTT.

V and J are TRBV27 and TRBJ2-1; the match to TRBD2 covers 15 bases. This CDR3 has 15 residues. The germline V gene has CDR1 MNHEY and CDR2 SMNVEV (reference sequence). The V segment lost 5 bases and the J segment 10 bases; nucleotides outside the gene matches: 6. The CDR3 sequence: CASSPWTSGRVEQFF. CDR3 nucleotides: TGTGCCAGCAGTCCATGGACTAGCGGGAGGGTAGAGCAGTTCTTC.

V is TRBV19 and J is TRBJ2-7, with 9 bases that match TRBD2. V trimming: 5 bases; J trimming: 3 bases; junction bases outside the gene matches: 8. The CDR3 has 15 residues. Per the germline V gene, CDR1 is LNHDA and CDR2 is SQIVND (reference sequence). DNA for the CDR3: TGTGCCAGTAGTCTTCGGGGTAGCGGGAGCTACGAGCAGTACTTC. As protein: CASSLRGSGSYEQYF.

The V gene is TRBV30, the J gene TRBJ2-7; a possible D gene is TRBD1 (5 bases). The germline CDR1 and CDR2 sequences are GTSNPN and SVGIG (reference sequence). The germline V and J ends were trimmed by 4 bases and 2 bases, with 12 bases remaining between them. The CDR3 is 13 residues long. This chain's CDR3 is CAWTLQGTYEQYF. As DNA, the CDR3 is TGTGCCTGGACCTTGCAGGGAACCTACGAGCAGTACTTC.

This clone appeared once. The chain combines TRBV28 with TRBJ2-1; 12 nucleotides agree with TRBD1. CDR1 and CDR2 (germline): MDHEN, SYDVKM. J gave up 2 bases and V 6 bases, and 2 bases lay outside the gene matches. This CDR3 spans 15 amino acids. CDR3 DNA sequence: TGTGCCAGCAGGGGGACAGGGGGCGCCTACAATGAGCAGTTCTTC. Translation gives CASRGTGGAYNEQFF.

The chain combines TRBV5-4 with TRBJ2-1; the D is unclear. CDR1 is SGHNT, CDR2 YYREEE, per germline (reference sequence). Trimming shortened V by 0 bases and J by 9 bases, and 16 bases separated the two germline ends. The CDR3 is made up of 15 amino acids. The CDR3 nucleotides read TGTGCCAGCAGCTTGGGATCCCCCGGTGTTGGTGAGCAGTTCTTC. Protein: CASSLGSPGVGEQFF.

The J gene is TRBJ1-1, the V gene TRBV18; TRBD1 aligns across 7 bases. The CDR3 runs to 16 residues. Trimming at V came to 4 bases and at J to 1 base, leaving 9 bases not matched to a gene. The V gene's germline CDR1 is KGHSH and CDR2 LQKENI. The CDR3 here is CASSQRQGRGNTEAFF. The CDR3 DNA reads TGTGCCAGCTCACAGAGACAGGGCCGGGGGAACACTGAAGCTTTCTTT. Full variable domain (rest looked up from reference TRBV18 and TRBJ1-1): NAGVMQNPRHLVRRRGQEARLRCSPMKGHSHVYWYRQLPEEGLKFMVYLQKENIIDESGMPKERFSAEFPKEGPSILRIQQVVRGDSAAYFCASSQRQGRGNTEAFFGQGTRLTVV.

The genes are TRBV5-8 and TRBJ2-1; D is possibly TRBD1 (5 bases). The CDR3 is 14 residues long. Trimming removed 5 bases at V and 7 bases at J, with 16 bases between. CDR1 is SGHTS and CDR2 is YDEGEE in the germline V gene. The CDR3 bases are TGTGCCAGCAGATGGACAAGGGGCTCGAATGAGCAGTTCTTC. Residues: CASRWTRGSNEQFF.

The chain joins TRBV19 to TRBJ2-2, with a tentative D call TRBD2 (6 bases). Germline CDR1 reads LNHDA; CDR2 reads SQIVND (reference sequence). The length of the CDR3 is 15 residues. V lost 3 bases and J lost 1, with 9 bases in between. CDR3: CASSIDGRNTGELFF. The CDR3 region has the DNA TGTGCCAGTAGTATTGACGGGAGGAACACCGGGGAGCTGTTTTTT.

This chain uses TRBV7-3 with TRBJ2-2; tentative D call: TRBD2 (6 bases). Trimming shortened V by 2 bases and J by 5 bases, and 9 bases separated the two germline ends. Germline CDR1 reads SGHTA; CDR2 reads FQGTGA. This CDR3 has 14 amino acids. Here the CDR3 DNA reads TGTGCCAGCAGCTTAGGGGGGTTTACCGGGGAGCTGTTTTTT. The encoded protein is CASSLGGFTGELFF.